The rows below give T cell receptor beta chains drawn from one sample of a study of early T cells in non-severe SARS-CoV-2 infection. One entry per CDR3 protein results from TCRdb running MiXCR on the 5' RACE reads. The table has 25,000 to 30,000 distinct CDR3 sequences, approximately 4.4% seen once. Sample: whole blood. Receptor source: an adult who was a healthcare worker with PCR-confirmed SARS-CoV-2 infection or an uninfected control (not recorded which). The CDR3 runs from the conserved cysteine through the conserved F or W. A D gene is named only where the DNA matches it firmly. Size values are once, few and many counts, or a class for expanded clones, and some rows have none.

J: TRBJ2-3
V: TRBV6-1
D: .
size: many
CDR3: CASRNPDTQYF
DNA: TGTGCCAGCAGGAACCCAGATACGCAGTATTTT

J: TRBJ1-1
V: TRBV11-2
D: .
size: many
CDR3: CASGRMNTEAFF
DNA: TGTGCCAGCGGGAGGATGAACACTGAAGCTTTCTTT

J: TRBJ1-6
V: TRBV11-2
D: .
size: many
CDR3: CASSLQPGDNSPLHF
DNA: TGTGCCAGCAGCTTACAGCCAGGGGATAATTCACCCCTCCACTTT

J: TRBJ1-5
V: TRBV4-1
D: .
size: .
CDR3: CASSQGYDQPQHF
DNA: TGCGCCAGCAGCCAGGGCTACGATCAGCCCCAGCATTTT

J: TRBJ2-2
V: TRBV20-1
D: TRBD1
size: few
CDR3: CSARANQTGVNTGELFF
DNA: TGCAGTGCTAGAGCTAACCAGACAGGGGTCAACACCGGGGAGCTGTTTTTT

J: TRBJ1-1
V: TRBV5-1
D: .
size: many
CDR3: CASTSLPGGNTEAFF
DNA: TGCGCCAGCACCTCCCTCCCGGGCGGGAACACTGAAGCTTTCTTT

J: TRBJ2-1
V: TRBV3-1
D: TRBD2
size: many
CDR3: CASSQGLAGGDEQFF
DNA: TGTGCCAGCAGCCAAGGACTAGCGGGAGGGGATGAGCAGTTCTTC

J: TRBJ1-4
V: TRBV20-1
D: .
size: many
CDR3: CSARGKGNEKLFF
DNA: TGCAGTGCTAGAGGGAAGGGAAATGAAAAACTGTTTTTT

J: TRBJ1-3
V: TRBV10-2
D: .
size: many
CDR3: CASSVGHTIYF
DNA: TGCGCCAGCAGTGTCGGACACACCATATATTTT

J: TRBJ2-1
V: TRBV7-9
D: TRBD2
size: few
CDR3: CASSFSGTSGPVEQFF
DNA: TGTGCCAGCAGCTTTTCGGGGACTAGCGGACCCGTAGAGCAGTTCTTC

J: TRBJ2-3
V: TRBV29-1
D: TRBD2
size: .
CDR3: CSVTKLSGDSTDTQYF
DNA: TGCAGCGTCACGAAACTTAGCGGGGATAGCACAGATACGCAGTATTTT

J: TRBJ2-5
V: TRBV2
D: TRBD2
size: many
CDR3: CASRLAEGETQYF
DNA: TGTGCCAGCAGACTAGCGGAAGGGGAGACCCAGTACTTC

J: TRBJ2-3
V: TRBV2
D: TRBD1
size: many
CDR3: CASRVSGQGLLEDTQYF
DNA: TGTGCCAGCAGAGTGTCGGGACAGGGATTGTTGGAAGATACGCAGTATTTT

J: TRBJ1-3
V: TRBV6-1
D: .
size: .
CDR3: CASSESPGNTIYF
DNA: TGTGCCAGCAGTGAATCCCCTGGAAACACCATATATTTT

J: TRBJ2-2
V: TRBV20-1
D: .
size: many
CDR3: CSASLTNTGELFF
DNA: TGCAGTGCTTCACTGACGAACACCGGGGAGCTGTTTTTT

J: TRBJ2-1
V: TRBV4-1
D: .
size: many
CDR3: CASSQDRYGSEQFF
DNA: TGCGCCAGCAGCCAAGATCGGTACGGGTCCGAGCAGTTCTTC

J: TRBJ2-3
V: TRBV3-1
D: .
size: few
CDR3: CASSRPGAPDTQYF
DNA: TGTGCCAGCAGCCGACCTGGAGCGCCAGATACGCAGTATTTT

J: TRBJ2-3
V: TRBV18
D: .
size: medium-sized
CDR3: CASSPEVTQYF
DNA: TGTGCCAGCTCACCAGAAGTGACGCAGTATTTT

J: TRBJ1-1
V: TRBV12-3/TRBV12-4
D: TRBD1
size: many
CDR3: CASRTGSRTEAFF
DNA: TGTGCCAGCAGGACAGGGAGTAGGACTGAAGCTTTCTTT

J: TRBJ2-3
V: TRBV5-1
D: TRBD1
size: many
CDR3: CASSTGTGDRRTDTQYF
DNA: TGCGCCAGCAGTACTGGGACAGGGGACCGTCGCACAGATACGCAGTATTTT

J: TRBJ2-7
V: TRBV18
D: .
size: many
CDR3: CASSPGEVDEQYF
DNA: TGTGCCAGCTCACCCGGGGAGGTGGACGAGCAGTACTTC

J: TRBJ2-3
V: TRBV7-9
D: TRBD1
size: many
CDR3: CASSSIRGPRADTQYF
DNA: TGTGCCAGCAGCTCAATCAGGGGGCCCCGAGCAGATACGCAGTATTTT

J: TRBJ2-3
V: TRBV20-1
D: .
size: many
CDR3: CSARDQGDTQYF
DNA: TGCAGTGCTAGAGACCAGGGAGATACGCAGTATTTT

J: TRBJ2-7
V: TRBV10-3
D: TRBD2
size: many
CDR3: CAIRGLAGGFYEQYF
DNA: TGTGCCATCAGGGGACTAGCGGGAGGATTCTACGAGCAGTACTTC

J: TRBJ1-1
V: TRBV20-1
D: .
size: many
CDR3: CSARAGAGTHVEAFF
DNA: TGCAGTGCTAGAGCCGGAGCGGGGACACATGTAGAAGCTTTCTTT

J: TRBJ1-4
V: TRBV20-1
D: .
size: few
CDR3: CSASQAEKLFF
DNA: TGCAGTGCTAGCCAAGCTGAAAAACTGTTTTTT

J: TRBJ2-1
V: TRBV11-2
D: .
size: few
CDR3: CASSLTGGQVYYNEQFF
DNA: TGTGCCAGCAGCTTAACGGGGGGACAGGTATACTACAATGAGCAGTTCTTC

J: TRBJ2-7
V: TRBV19
D: .
size: few
CDR3: CASSFAGEQYF
DNA: TGTGCCAGTAGTTTTGCCGGGGAGCAGTACTTC

J: TRBJ2-5
V: TRBV29-1
D: TRBD1
size: many
CDR3: CSVADRGRETQYF
DNA: TGCAGCGTAGCGGACAGGGGGCGGGAGACCCAGTACTTC

J: TRBJ2-6
V: TRBV20-1
D: .
size: many
CDR3: CSAHANRDGLSGANALTF
DNA: TGCAGTGCTCACGCGAACAGGGACGGGCTCTCTGGGGCCAACGCCCTGACTTTC

J: TRBJ2-1
V: TRBV28
D: .
size: many
CDR3: CASSTAREFISYNEQFF
DNA: TGTGCCAGCAGTACCGCCAGGGAGTTCATCTCCTACAATGAGCAGTTCTTC

J: TRBJ2-1
V: TRBV7-8
D: .
size: many
CDR3: CASSLNLLNEQFF
DNA: TGTGCCAGCAGCCTTAATTTACTCAATGAGCAGTTCTTC

J: TRBJ2-3
V: TRBV6-1
D: .
size: many
CDR3: CASSPLSGGATQYF
DNA: TGTGCCAGCAGCCCGTTGTCCGGGGGCGCGACGCAGTATTTT

J: TRBJ2-1
V: TRBV12-3/TRBV12-4
D: .
size: .
CDR3: CASSWNEQFF
DNA: TGTGCCAGCAGTTGGAATGAGCAGTTCTTC

J: TRBJ2-3
V: TRBV9
D: .
size: .
CDR3: CASSPPADTQYF
DNA: TGTGCCAGCAGCCCCCCAGCAGATACGCAGTATTTT

J: TRBJ2-7
V: TRBV18
D: .
size: many
CDR3: CASSPGRQGGEQYF
DNA: TGTGCCAGCTCACCAGGGAGACAGGGAGGCGAGCAGTACTTC

J: TRBJ1-4
V: TRBV20-1
D: TRBD1
size: many
CDR3: CSARDRDREEKLFF
DNA: TGCAGTGCTAGAGACCGGGACAGAGAGGAAAAACTGTTTTTT

J: TRBJ1-2
V: TRBV11-2
D: TRBD1
size: few
CDR3: CASSSLGQGRNTYTF
DNA: TGTGCCAGCAGCTCCTTAGGACAGGGGCGCAACACCTACACCTTC

J: TRBJ2-2
V: TRBV6-2/TRBV6-3
D: TRBD2
size: .
CDR3: CASSRGGLNTGELFF
DNA: TGTGCCAGCAGTCGCGGGGGTCTGAACACCGGGGAGCTGTTTTTT

J: TRBJ1-2
V: TRBV12-3/TRBV12-4
D: TRBD1
size: few
CDR3: CASSPTGVGVYGYTF
DNA: TGTGCCAGCAGTCCCACAGGGGTAGGGGTTTATGGCTACACCTTC